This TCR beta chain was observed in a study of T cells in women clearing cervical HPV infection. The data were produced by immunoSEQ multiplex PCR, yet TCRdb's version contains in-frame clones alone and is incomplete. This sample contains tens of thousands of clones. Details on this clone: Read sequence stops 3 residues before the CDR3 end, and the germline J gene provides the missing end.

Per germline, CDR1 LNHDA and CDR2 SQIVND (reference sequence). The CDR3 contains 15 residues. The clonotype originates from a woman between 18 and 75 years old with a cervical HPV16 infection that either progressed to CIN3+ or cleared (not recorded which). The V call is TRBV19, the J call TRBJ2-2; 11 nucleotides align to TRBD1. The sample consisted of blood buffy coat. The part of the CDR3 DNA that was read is TGTGCCAGTAGGGACAGGGGGCCTGGGGCCAACGTG. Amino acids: CASRDRGPGANV. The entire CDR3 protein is CASRDRGPGANVLFF.